Described below is a single T cell receptor beta chain sequence and its context. Its antigen remains unknown. Profiled with immunoSEQ multiplex PCR; TCRdb holds only in-frame clones, not every one. Counted here are fewer than 200,000 clones, more than 80% occurring once; the ten biggest clones make up 3.5% to 4%. The data originate from a study of T cell responses to AZD1222 COVID-19 vaccine. Overall study results and limits: In all cases, repertoires were sampled only after the peak T cell response. Unmutated variant regions reportedly attract nearly half of all spike-specific TCRs. Most donors were white British and more were female, and clonal diversity was possibly underestimated.

The V end was cut by 3 bases, the J end by 1 base, with 6 bases between. The CDR3 length is 13 residues. Germline CDR1 ENHRY, CDR2 SYGVKD. J is TRBJ1-1 and V is TRBV10-3; D not certain. Sample: peripheral blood, taken 28 days after the second dose of the MenACWY control vaccine. The sequence derives from an adult who received the MenACWY meningococcal vaccine as a control. DNA of the CDR3: TGTGCCATCAGTGAAGTCCCGAACACTGAAGCTTTCTTT. Translating gives CAISEVPNTEAFF.